This entry concerns a single T cell receptor beta chain. Its specificity is not known. The data were obtained in a study of CD8+ T cells in alopecia areata. Study results and limitations: Sequences from scalp samples also cover resident alphabeta T cells of normal skin. It was lesional scalp, especially alopecia totalis/universalis, that showed higher clonality than normal scalp.

Looked up from germline, CDR1 is ENHRY and CDR2 is SYGVKD. V was pared by 10 bases and J by 7 bases, with 16 bases between. The CDR3 length is 12 residues. Noted treatment: oral pan-JAK inhibitor, 5-10 mg twice daily. Peripheral blood and lesional scalp punch biopsies were taken from alopecia areata patients. PBMCs were stained for CD3, CD4 and CD8, and CD4+ and CD8+ T cells were sorted. The authors extracted RNA and reverse transcribed it into cDNA as the sequencing template. Method: immunoSEQ multiplex PCR; TCRdb's copy keeps in-frame clones and lacks some. The sample gives fewer than 110,000 clones, approximately 63% of which show up once; about 15% is in the top ten.

The clonotype originates from a human donor with alopecia areata. The input for sequencing was CD8+ T cells sorted from blood, taken at approximately week 60, from a patient treated with tofacitinib. V is TRBV10-3 and J is TRBJ1-2; D is unresolved. DNA of the CDR3: TGTGCCAACTCTTTGTTGGGCGTTGGCTACACCTTC. It specifies CANSLLGVGYTF.